The 6 T cell receptor beta chains below all came from one sample that was sequenced in a study of blood T cell repertoires in COVID-19. The assay was immunoSEQ multiplex PCR, and TCRdb's table has in-frame clones only and misses some. The table records about 90,000 clones, about 90% of them present only once. Input material: peripheral blood. All receptors derive from a human donor with active COVID-19. The donor label of this sample is uncertain.

V and J are TRBV18 and TRBJ2-1; the match to TRBD1 covers 7 bases. CDR1 KGHSH and CDR2 LQKENI come from the germline V gene. J lost 2 bases, V lost 4 bases, and 2 bases had no gene match. The CDR3 loop spans 14 amino acids. The CDR3 sequence is CASSLGTAYNEQFF. DNA for the CDR3: TGTGCCAGCTCACTCGGGACAGCCTACAATGAGCAGTTCTTC.

The chain links TRBV6-1 to TRBJ2-3, with no clear D. Germline CDR1 MNHNS, CDR2 SASEGT. V was cut by 2 bases and J by 4 bases, with 13 bases left in between. The CDR3 runs 15 residues. The CDR3 protein is CASSESDPLPDTQYF. In nucleotides, the CDR3 is TGTGCCAGCAGTGAAAGCGACCCCCTTCCAGATACGCAGTATTTT.

The CDR3 DNA follows: TGTGCCAGCAGCCAAAGTTCAGGGGCGTCCTACGAGCAGTACTTC. Amino acids: CASSQSSGASYEQYF. The genes are TRBV3-1 (or the pseudogene TRBV3-2) and TRBJ2-7, with D perhaps TRBD1 (6 bases). V lost 2 bases to trimming and J lost 1 base, with 12 bases between them. In germline, CDR1 is LGHDT, CDR2 YNNKEL (reference sequence). This CDR3 has 15 residues.

The chain is built from TRBV6-6 and TRBJ1-2; 7 positions match TRBD1. Germline V gives CDR1 MNHNY, CDR2 SVGAGI (reference sequence). CDR3 length: 13 residues. V gave up 2 bases and J gave up 8 bases; unmatched junction bases: 5. The CDR3 sequence: CASSYEGARGYTF. DNA for the CDR3: TGTGCCAGCAGTTACGAGGGGGCGCGAGGCTACACCTTC.

The J gene is TRBJ1-2, the V gene TRBV19; the D gene is possibly TRBD1 (6 bases). This CDR3 has 14 amino acids. Looked up from germline, CDR1 is LNHDA and CDR2 is SQIVND (reference sequence). Trimming shortened V by 5 bases and J by 2 bases, and 12 bases separated the two germline ends. The CDR3 bases are TGTGCCAGTAGTCCAGGACAGCGCAACTATGGCTACACCTTC. It specifies CASSPGQRNYGYTF.

V usage is TRBV6-1 and J usage is TRBJ2-3, with 9 bases matching TRBD1. CDR3 size: 17 residues. Germline CDR1 and CDR2: MNHNS and SASEGT. V lost 1 base to trimming and J lost 4 bases; unmatched junction nucleotides: 9. CDR3 DNA sequence: TGTGCCAGCAGTGAAGTCTGGACAGGGGCCGCGCCAGATACGCAGTATTTT. Translation gives CASSEVWTGAAPDTQYF.